This is a list of T cell receptor beta chains from one sample in a study of blood T cell repertoires in COVID-19. Some clones are missing from TCRdb's copy, which holds only in-frame ones; the method was immunoSEQ multiplex PCR. The data hold 120,000 to 150,000 clones, with roughly 90% observed a single time. Sequencing was done on a sample of PBMCs or T cells enriched from blood (not recorded which). The receptor set was obtained from a woman aged 25 to 39 with acute COVID-19. The CDR3 runs from the conserved cysteine through the conserved F or W. The D gene is left open where the match is weak. Size values are once, few and many counts, or a class for expanded clones, and some rows have none.

TRBV7-2	few	-	TRBJ1-4	TGTGCCAGCAGCTTAGTGGGGGGGCTTAATGAAAAACTGTTTTTT	CASSLVGGLNEKLFF
TRBV4-3	-	-	TRBJ1-4	TGCGCCAGCAGCCAAGAAGCGGCCAGCCGTTCAACTAATGAAAAACTGTTTTTT	CASSQEAASRSTNEKLFF
TRBV11-2	-	TRBD1	TRBJ1-1	TGTGCCAGCAGCTTAGCGTTCCTCGGACAGGGTCGTCGTGAAGCTTTCTTT	CASSLAFLGQGRREAFF
TRBV9	-	TRBD2	TRBJ2-1	TGTGCCGGTCCACCGGCTAGCGGGAGTTCCTACAATGAGCAGTTCTTC	CAGPPASGSSYNEQFF
TRBV25-1	-	TRBD1	TRBJ1-2	TGTGCCAGCCGGAAAAAGGGACAGGAGCTGAACTATGGCTACACCTTC	CASRKKGQELNYGYTF
TRBV25-1	-	-	TRBJ1-6	TGTGCCCGCCAACTTGGTAACGGTTCACCCCTCCACTTT	CARQLGNGSPLHF
TRBV24-1	-	TRBD2	TRBJ2-7	TGTGCCACCAGTAGCGGGGCGGGATCCTACGAGCAGTACTTC	CATSSGAGSYEQYF
TRBV5-1	-	-	TRBJ2-5	TGCGCCAGCAGTCAAGCTCAAGAGACCCAGTACTTC	CASSQAQETQYF
TRBV2	-	-	TRBJ1-1	TGTGCCAAAAGTCCCGGGAGCATGAACACTGAAGCTTTCTTT	CAKSPGSMNTEAFF
TRBV28	-	-	TRBJ1-1	TGTGCCAGCAGTTTGGCCAGAATGAACACTGAAGCTTTCTTT	CASSLARMNTEAFF
TRBV18	-	-	TRBJ2-1	TGTGCCAGCTCACCAGGGAGCCCCTACAATGAGCAGTTCTTC	CASSPGSPYNEQFF
TRBV7-2	-	TRBD1	TRBJ1-2	TGTGCCAGCAGCCCCCTCCCTGCCACAGGGGGCTATGGCTACACCTTC	CASSPLPATGGYGYTF
TRBV10-3	-	TRBD2	TRBJ2-1	TGTGCCATCAGTGTGTCTAGCGGGGTCAATGAGCAGTTCTTC	CAISVSSGVNEQFF
TRBV11-2	-	-	TRBJ1-2	TGTGCCAGCAGCTCGGGGACTGGGTACTATGGCTACACCTTC	CASSSGTGYYGYTF
TRBV28	once	TRBD1	TRBJ2-3	TGTGCCAGCAGTCCTCCCCGGGACAGAGCCACGCAGTATTTT	CASSPPRDRATQYF
TRBV28	-	TRBD1	TRBJ1-1	TGTGCCAGCGGTCTACAGGGGGGATTCCCTGAAGCTTTCTTT	CASGLQGGFPEAFF
TRBV7-6	-	TRBD2	TRBJ2-1	TGTGCCAGCAGCTTATCCTATTCGGGACTAGCTGCGGATGAGCAGTTCTTC	CASSLSYSGLAADEQFF
TRBV2	-	-	TRBJ1-5	TGTGCCAGCAGTGCTTTCGGGGATAGCAATCAGCCCCAGCATTTT	CASSAFGDSNQPQHF
TRBV7-3	-	-	TRBJ2-1	TGTGCCAGCAGCCAGGGGGCTAGCGGTTACAATGAGCAGTTCTTC	CASSQGASGYNEQFF
TRBV2	-	TRBD2	TRBJ2-7	TGTGCCAGCAACTACCACCCTAGCGGGACCGAGCAGTACTTC	CASNYHPSGTEQYF
TRBV4-3	once	-	TRBJ1-1	TGCGCCAGCAGCTCCCGCGTCGGGTTTGACACTGAAGCTTTCTTT	CASSSRVGFDTEAFF
TRBV5-4	-	TRBD2	TRBJ2-3	TGTGCCAGCAGCTTGGGGCAAGCGGGAGGGCCCACAGATACGCAGTATTTT	CASSLGQAGGPTDTQYF
TRBV6-5	-	-	TRBJ2-3	TGTGCCAGCAGTTACAGGCTAGCCACAGATACGCAGTATTTT	CASSYRLATDTQYF
TRBV5-8	-	-	TRBJ1-5	TGTGCCAGCAGATCCCCAGGGGTTCAGCCCCAGCATTTT	CASRSPGVQPQHF
TRBV28	-	-	TRBJ1-6	TGTGCCACCTACGCGGGGATTAATTCACCCCTCCACTTT	CATYAGINSPLHF
TRBV19	-	-	TRBJ1-1	TGTGCCAGTAGTATAGATAGACGGGTCCCGGAGGCTTTCTTT	CASSIDRRVPEAFF
TRBV7-9	-	TRBD2	TRBJ2-1	TGTGCCAGCAGCATACTAGCGGGAAGGAGCTCCTACAATGAGCAGTTCTTC	CASSILAGRSSYNEQFF
TRBV7-2	-	-	TRBJ1-2	TGTGCCAGCAGCTTCCAGGGCTCTATTAATGGCTACACCTTC	CASSFQGSINGYTF
TRBV7-8	-	-	TRBJ2-7	TGTGCCAGCAGCTTAGTCACACAATACGAGCAGTACTTC	CASSLVTQYEQYF
TRBV3-1/TRBV3-2	-	TRBD2	TRBJ2-1	TGTGCCAGCAGCTCCGGACTAGCAGAGCAGTTCTTC	CASSSGLAEQFF
TRBV29-1	-	-	TRBJ2-5	TGCAGCGTACATTCCAGGGGCGAGACCCAGTACTTC	CSVHSRGETQYF
TRBV7-9	-	TRBD1	TRBJ2-7	TGTGCCAGCAGCTCATTAGTTAGGGGGCCCTCCTACGAGCAGTACTTC	CASSSLVRGPSYEQYF
TRBV7-2	-	-	TRBJ1-6	TGTGCCAGCAGCTTGGGGAGAGAATCCTATAATTCACCCCTCCACTTT	CASSLGRESYNSPLHF
TRBV10-3	once	-	TRBJ2-2	TGTGCCATCAGTGAGGAACGGGGAGTAGGGGAGCTGTTTTTT	CAISEERGVGELFF
TRBV5-6	-	-	TRBJ2-2	TGTGCCAGCAGTCACAGTTACGGGGAGCTGTTTTTT	CASSHSYGELFF
TRBV19	-	TRBD1	TRBJ2-4	TGTGCCAGTAGTGGAGAAAGGGGGCGAGAGTCCAAAAACATTCAGTACTTC	CASSGERGRESKNIQYF
TRBV19	-	TRBD1	TRBJ1-1	TGTGCCAGTAGCCGACGGGGACAGGGGGAGGTTTTGAAAGCTTTCTTT	CASSRRGQGEVLKAFF
TRBV29-1	-	-	TRBJ1-1	TGCAGCTCATATGACACAACCACTGAAGCTTTCTTT	CSSYDTTTEAFF
TRBV5-1	-	TRBD1	TRBJ2-7	TGCGCCAGCAGCGACATACAGGGGGTGACTACTAACTTACCCTACGAGCAGTACTTC	CASSDIQGVTTNLPYEQYF
TRBV5-1	-	TRBD2	TRBJ2-5	TGCGCCAGCAGCGCTGGGATGGGAGGGCCCTCAGAGACCCAGTACTTC	CASSAGMGGPSETQYF
TRBV7-9	-	TRBD2	TRBJ2-5	TGTGCCAGCACCCGCGGGGGGGAAGAGACCCAGTACTTC	CASTRGGEETQYF
TRBV6-2/TRBV6-3	-	-	TRBJ2-5	TGTGCCAGCAGCTCCTGGATGGCGGAAAGGATCCAGTACTTC	CASSSWMAERIQYF
TRBV5-1	-	-	TRBJ1-1	TGCGCCAGCAGCCCAACAGGGTCGAACACTGAAGCTTTCTTT	CASSPTGSNTEAFF
TRBV7-6	-	TRBD1	TRBJ2-7	TGTGCCAGCAGCCGACTCCACCGCCCCCACCCGGGGACAGGGGGCGCGGAGCAGTACTTC	CASSRLHRPHPGTGGAEQYF
TRBV7-2	-	TRBD2	TRBJ2-3	TGTGCCAGCAGCTTAGTACTAGCGCTTAGCACAGATACGCAGTATTTT	CASSLVLALSTDTQYF
TRBV6-1	-	TRBD1	TRBJ1-5	TGTGCCAGCAGTGGCGGGGCTGCCGGGACAGGGGGCGTCGGACAGCCCCAGCATTTT	CASSGGAAGTGGVGQPQHF
TRBV28	few	TRBD2	TRBJ2-7	TGTGCCAGCAGTTTATTGGGAGCGGGAGGGCCCACCGAGCAGTACTTC	CASSLLGAGGPTEQYF
TRBV2	-	TRBD2	TRBJ2-3	TGTGCCAGCAGCAATGGACTAGCGGGCAGCACAGATACGCAGTATTTT	CASSNGLAGSTDTQYF
TRBV29-1	-	TRBD1	TRBJ2-7	TGCAGCGTTACCGGGACAGGGGAGCAGCAGTACTTC	CSVTGTGEQQYF
TRBV18	-	-	TRBJ2-5	TGTGCCAGCTCATCTGACAGGTCTGAAAGGGAGACCCAGTACTTC	CASSSDRSERETQYF
TRBV24-1	-	TRBD1	TRBJ2-1	TGTGCCACCAGTGACCCTGACAGGGGGTTCTACAATGAGCAGTTCTTC	CATSDPDRGFYNEQFF
TRBV2	-	-	TRBJ2-4	TGTGCCAGCAGTGAATGGCCATCCGCAAACATTCAGTACTTC	CASSEWPSANIQYF
TRBV7-9	-	TRBD1	TRBJ1-2	TGTGCCAGCAGCCTGGCGGACAGGGTACATGGCTACACCTTC	CASSLADRVHGYTF
TRBV7-2	-	TRBD1	TRBJ2-2	TGTGCCAGCAGTCAAAGAACCGGGACAGGGGTGACCGGGGAGCTGTTTTTT	CASSQRTGTGVTGELFF
TRBV2	-	TRBD2	TRBJ2-1	TGTGCCAGCAGTGAAGGACTAGCGGGAGACTACAATGAGCAGTTCTTC	CASSEGLAGDYNEQFF
TRBV20-1	-	-	TRBJ1-2	TGCAACGGCAGGGGCATGTATGGCTACACCTTC	CNGRGMYGYTF
TRBV30	-	TRBD2	TRBJ2-2	TGTGCCTGGAGCTCGTATTTAGCGGGAACCCACCTACTGGACTACACCGGGGAGCTGTTTTTT	CAWSSYLAGTHLLDYTGELFF
TRBV27	-	-	TRBJ1-1	TGTGCCAGCAGTTTGCACCCCCCAGGCACTGAAGCTTTCTTT	CASSLHPPGTEAFF
TRBV5-6	-	-	TRBJ1-5	TGTGCCAGCAGCTACGCTCTTTCGGGCAATCAGCCCCAGCATTTT	CASSYALSGNQPQHF
TRBV19	-	TRBD1	TRBJ2-1	TGTGCCAGTAGTTCGGGACAGGGGGCTAGGGATGAGCAGTTCTTC	CASSSGQGARDEQFF